These 22 T cell receptor beta chains share one sample of origin, sequenced in a study of blood T cell repertoires in COVID-19. Repertoires were generated with immunoSEQ multiplex PCR, while TCRdb's copy carries only in-frame clones and drops some. The sample contains 35,000 to 45,000 clones, around 90% of which appear only once. The sample consisted of peripheral blood. The receptors were sampled from a woman of 80 years or more with acute or convalescent COVID-19.

CDR3 protein: CASSPPRPEENGYTF. CDR3 nucleotide sequence: TGTGCCAGCTCACCACCGCGACCGGAGGAGAATGGCTACACCTTC. The chain couples TRBV18 to TRBJ1-2; D gene unclear. Germline loops: CDR1 KGHSH, CDR2 LQKENI. Trimming removed 0 bases at V and 6 bases at J, with 14 bases between. This CDR3 region has 15 residues.

The rearrangement uses TRBV5-1 and TRBJ2-6; D is unclear. V dropped 5 bases and J dropped 0 bases, with 6 bases sitting between them. This CDR3 has 14 amino acids. The germline V gene has CDR1 SGHRS and CDR2 YFSETQ. The CDR3 sequence is CASSGNSGANVLTF. For the CDR3, the DNA is TGCGCCAGCAGTGGCAACTCTGGGGCCAACGTCCTGACTTTC.

This clone has only a few counts. The chain is built from TRBV11-2 and TRBJ1-2; maybe TRBD1 (5 bases). Germline V gene sequence: CDR1 SGHAT, CDR2 FQNNGV. The CDR3 loop spans 13 amino acids. V lost 3 bases and J lost 4, with 9 bases in between. CDR3: CASSLGEGYGYTF. The CDR3 nucleotides read TGTGCCAGCAGCTTGGGGGAGGGCTATGGCTACACCTTC.

The rearrangement uses TRBV2 and TRBJ1-5; no firm D call. The CDR3 sequence is 16 residues long. From germline, CDR1 is SNHLY and CDR2 FYNNEI. V lost 2 bases and J 1 base, leaving 12 bases between the germline ends. This CDR3 is CASSESPHRSNQPQHF. The CDR3 DNA reads TGTGCCAGCAGTGAATCCCCGCACCGGAGCAATCAGCCCCAGCATTTT. Filled out from reference TRBV2 and TRBJ1-5, the complete variable domain reads EPEVTQTPSHQVTQMGQEVILRCVPISNHLYFYWYRQILGQKVEFLVSFYNNEISEKSEIFDDQFSVERPDGSNFTLKIRSTKLEDSAMYFCASSESPHRSNQPQHFGDGTRLSIL.

Worth noting for this clone: The DNA is left out, because the CDR3 cannot be placed on it with certainty; the CDR3 is given as TCRdb lists it. This chain uses TRBV6-5 with TRBJ2-7; TRBD1 reflects the table's D call only, with no check against the DNA. From its first to its last residue, the CDR3 has 14 amino acids. CDR1 MNHEY and CDR2 SVGAGI come from the germline V gene. The chain's CDR3 is CASSTSTGLGEQYF.

V gene TRBV7-2 combines with J gene TRBJ2-7, with 7 bases fitting TRBD1. Germline V gene sequence: CDR1 SGHTA, CDR2 FQGNSA. This CDR3 is built from 14 residues. The V gene end was trimmed by 3 bases and the J gene end by 0 bases; junction bases not matched to a gene: 2. CDR3 amino acids: CASSLDRSSYEQYF. The CDR3 DNA reads as TGTGCCAGCAGCTTGGACAGGAGCTCCTACGAGCAGTACTTC.

The chain carries TRBV6-2 or TRBV6-3 and TRBJ2-1; TRBD1 matches 11 bases. Germline CDR1 MNHEY, CDR2 SVGEGT. Trimming removed 2 bases from V and 7 bases from J; junction bases left unmatched: 4. The CDR3 runs 15 residues. As DNA, the CDR3 is TGTGCCAGCAGTTACGGACAGGGGGCTGTAAATGAGCAGTTCTTC. This gives the protein CASSYGQGAVNEQFF.

The chain employs TRBV18 and TRBJ1-3; D is possibly TRBD1 (5 bases). Germline V gives CDR1 KGHSH, CDR2 LQKENI. This CDR3 region has 18 residues. V was cut by 3 bases and J by 0 bases, with 18 bases left in between. The CDR3: CASSPLMGGDGSGNTIYF. The CDR3 DNA is TGTGCCAGCTCACCGCTTATGGGGGGAGACGGCTCTGGAAACACCATATATTTT.

The gene calls are TRBV6-4 and TRBJ1-2; D not certain. V lost 0 bases, J lost 8 bases, and 7 bases lay in between. CDR3 size: 12 residues. Germline assignment: CDR1 MRHNA and CDR2 SNTAGT. CDR3 loop: CASSDSRGGYTF. The CDR3, as DNA: TGTGCCAGCAGTGACTCGAGAGGCGGCTACACCTTC.

This chain uses TRBV6-5 with TRBJ1-2, with D possibly matching TRBD1 (6 bases). The V gene's germline CDR1 is MNHEY and CDR2 SVGAGI. The CDR3 is 13 residues long. V gave up 6 bases and J gave up 4 bases, with 12 bases separating them. CDR3 in amino acids: CASSPTGFYGYTF. The CDR3 region has the DNA TGTGCCAGCAGCCCCACAGGGTTCTATGGCTACACCTTC.

This chain joins TRBV7-8 and TRBJ1-1, with TRBD1 matching over 9 bases. The CDR3 covers 18 residues. V dropped 0 bases and J dropped 1; count of bases not matched to a gene: 9. Germline CDR1 and CDR2: SGHVS and FQNEAQ. CDR3 residues: CASSLASWLGQGNTEAFF. The CDR3 nucleotides read TGTGCCAGCAGCTTAGCGTCATGGCTGGGACAGGGGAACACTGAAGCTTTCTTT.

V is TRBV7-6 and J is TRBJ2-2, with D possibly TRBD1 on 5 matching bases. The germline CDR1 and CDR2 sequences are SGHVS and FNYEAQ. This CDR3 region has 13 residues. V was pared by 5 bases and J by 5 bases, with 9 bases between. The DNA of the CDR3 is TGTGCCAGCAGCCCTCAGGGAACCGGGGAGCTGTTTTTT. It yields the protein CASSPQGTGELFF.

This clone was seen once. This chain links TRBV5-1 with TRBJ2-3; D possibly corresponds to TRBD1 (6 bases). V was cut by 2 bases and J by 2 bases, with 12 bases left in between. CDR3 size: 15 residues. Germline CDR1 and CDR2: SGHRS and YFSETQ. The CDR3 nucleotides read TGCGCCAGCAGCTTCAGTGGGGGCATCACAGATACGCAGTATTTT. Residues: CASSFSGGITDTQYF.

The CDR3 reads CASRQGEDGYTF. The CDR3 DNA reads TGTGCCAGCAGGCAGGGGGAGGATGGCTACACCTTC. The V call is TRBV2, the J call TRBJ1-2; 7 bases fit TRBD1. The CDR3 totals 12 residues. Trimming at V came to 6 bases and at J to 6 bases, leaving 4 bases not matched to a gene. CDR1 and CDR2 (germline): SNHLY, FYNNEI.

V is TRBV12-5 and J is TRBJ1-1, with D perhaps matching TRBD1 (6 bases). Trimming cost V 2 bases and J 1 base, with 23 bases left between them. The CDR3 has 19 residues. Germline CDR1 is LGHNT and CDR2 is FRNRAP. The CDR3 DNA sequence: TGTGCTAGTGGTTTGCCCGACCTCTTCCAGGGGCTGAGGAACACTGAAGCTTTCTTT. It encodes CASGLPDLFQGLRNTEAFF.

This clone appeared once. The rearrangement uses TRBV5-4 and TRBJ2-4; no clear D gene. Trimming removed 4 bases at V and 3 bases at J, with 11 bases between. Germline-derived CDR1 and CDR2 are SGHNT and YYREEE (reference sequence). This CDR3 region has 14 residues. The CDR3 region has the DNA TGTGCCAGCAGCCAGCAGCGTGTCAAAAACATTCAGTACTTC. Protein product: CASSQQRVKNIQYF.

The chain has TRBV3-1 (or the pseudogene TRBV3-2) and TRBJ1-2; 10 nucleotides line up with TRBD1. Germline values: CDR1 LGHDT, CDR2 YNNKEL (reference sequence). This CDR3 is 16 amino acids long. With 1 base clipped from V and 4 bases from J, the junction kept 6 bases outside the gene matches. CDR3 nucleotides: TGTGCCAGCAGCCAAGGAACCGGGACAGGGGCCTATGGCTACACCTTC. Protein product: CASSQGTGTGAYGYTF.

The chain combines TRBV24-1 with TRBJ2-2; 7 bases match TRBD2. The CDR3 is made up of 16 amino acids. Germline assignment: CDR1 KGHDR and CDR2 SFDVKD. V lost 3 bases and J lost 4; bases outside the gene matches: 7. The CDR3 DNA sequence: TGTGCCACCAGTGATAGCGGGGCCAGAGGCACCGGGGAGCTGTTTTTT. Amino acid sequence: CATSDSGARGTGELFF.

The V and J genes are TRBV27 and TRBJ1-1, with D possibly TRBD1 on 6 matching bases. The CDR3 contains 15 residues. Trimming shortened V by 5 bases and J by 6 bases, and 19 bases separated the two germline ends. Germline-derived CDR1 and CDR2 are MNHEY and SMNVEV (reference sequence). CDR3 sequence: CASSLKLTGSAEAFF. DNA for the CDR3: TGTGCCAGCAGTCTAAAACTCACAGGGTCGGCTGAAGCTTTCTTT.

The V call is TRBV18, the J call TRBJ1-4; D ambiguous. The germline CDR1 and CDR2 sequences are KGHSH and LQKENI. The length of the CDR3 is 16 residues. Trimming cost V 4 bases and J 4 bases, with 16 bases left between them. The CDR3: CASSLSPGGLNEKLFF. The CDR3 DNA sequence: TGTGCCAGCTCACTAAGCCCGGGAGGACTTAATGAAAAACTGTTTTTT.

The chain links TRBV7-3 to TRBJ2-2; D call uncertain. Germline-derived CDR1 and CDR2 are SGHTA and FQGTGA. The CDR3 is made up of 13 amino acids. The V and J ends lost 5 bases and 6 bases respectively, with 10 bases between them. CDR3 DNA sequence: TGTGCCAGCAGCGCCGACTGGGCCGGGGAGCTGTTTTTT. Amino acids: CASSADWAGELFF.

This rearrangement joins TRBV5-1 to TRBJ2-2; 8 bases are a match to TRBD1. Per the germline V gene, CDR1 is SGHRS and CDR2 is YFSETQ. The CDR3 has 17 amino acids. The V gene end was trimmed by 4 bases and the J gene end by 4 bases; junction bases not matched to a gene: 12. CDR3: CASSASGGAIPTGELFF. CDR3 DNA: TGCGCCAGCAGCGCCTCAGGGGGCGCAATTCCCACCGGGGAGCTGTTTTTT.